Presented here are 10 T cell receptor beta chains from one specimen sequenced in a study of blood T cells in healthy people across ages (dated by TCRdb to between 2014 and 2017). The library was obtained by 5' RACE. TCRdb records Illumina HiSeq 2500 as the sequencer. The second PCR ran for roughly 6 to 11 cycles and used a J-beta primer mix along with a sample-barcoded 5' primer. TCRdb trimmed the raw reads at Q25, called clones with MiXCR and kept productive beta chains. Rows with a matching CDR3 protein are joined into one entry that keeps the most common DNA and genes. The sample records approximately 320,000 distinct CDR3 sequences, roughly 29% of which are singletons. The ten largest clones take up approximately 30% of the sample. The specimen was blood. All receptors come from a woman between 65 and 79 years old in good health.

This rearrangement joins TRBV29-1 to TRBJ2-3, with TRBD2 matching 13 bases. The trim removed 4 bases at V and 4 bases at J, leaving 5 bases unmatched. The length of the CDR3 is 15 residues. The germline gives CDR1 SQVTM, CDR2 ANQGSEA. As DNA, the CDR3 is TGCAGCGTTGGGGGGACTAGCGGGAATGCAGATACGCAGTATTTT. It codes for CSVGGTSGNADTQYF.

This clonotype was seen a few times. V gene TRBV6-5 combines with J gene TRBJ2-7, with 14 bases aligning to TRBD2. The J call is uncertain, as TRBJ2-1 better fits the DNA end. The CDR3 has 17 amino acids. Per the germline V gene, CDR1 is MNHEY and CDR2 is SVGAGI. CDR3 region: CASSYGTSGSWPNEQFF. The CDR3 DNA sequence: TGTGCCAGCAGTTACGGGACTAGCGGGAGTTGGCCCAATGAGCAGTTCTTC.

Only a few counts were recorded for this clonotype. The V gene is TRBV2, the J gene TRBJ1-2, with TRBD1 as a possible D gene (5 bases). The V and J ends lost 3 bases and 5 bases respectively, with 13 bases between them. The CDR3 loop spans 14 amino acids. Germline loops: CDR1 SNHLY, CDR2 FYNNEI. The CDR3 reads CASSEAGRAYGYTF. In DNA form, the CDR3 reads TGTGCCAGCAGTGAGGCGGGGCGGGCTTATGGCTACACCTTC.

V usage is TRBV6-6 and J usage is TRBJ1-2, with TRBD1 matching 9 bases. Germline loops: CDR1 MNHNY, CDR2 SVGAGI (reference sequence). V was clipped by 0 bases and J by 6 bases; unmatched bases: 8. This CDR3 region has 16 residues. CDR3 DNA sequence: TGTGCCAGCAGTTACTCGACAGGGGGGGGATTCAATGGCTACACCTTC. This sequence encodes CASSYSTGGGFNGYTF.

This clonotype was recorded only once. V usage is TRBV28 and J usage is TRBJ1-3; TRBD1 aligns across 7 bases. This CDR3 is built from 14 residues. Germline CDR1 is MDHEN and CDR2 is SYDVKM. After removal of 2 bases from V and 2 bases from J, the junction contained 0 bases not matched to a gene. The DNA of the CDR3 is TGTGCCAGCAGTTTAGGGACAGCTGGAAACACCATATATTTT. It specifies CASSLGTAGNTIYF.

The rearrangement joins TRBV29-1 to TRBJ2-7; TRBD2 is a possible D gene (7 bases). The V end was cut by 7 bases, the J end by 0 bases, with 13 bases between. The CDR3 covers 13 residues. Germline V CDR1 and CDR2: SQVTM, ANQGSEA. CDR3 sequence (DNA): TGCAGCGCTCTAGCGGACAGCTCCTACGAGCAGTACTTC. This translates into CSALADSSYEQYF.

This clonotype was observed a few times. The chain carries TRBV2 and TRBJ2-6; TRBD1 is a possible D gene (6 bases). Between the trimmed V and J ends, which lost 6 bases and 4 bases, there was a span of 13 bases. The CDR3 consists of 15 residues. Germline-derived CDR1 and CDR2 are SNHLY and FYNNEI. CDR3 amino acids: CASSAGTSGANVLTF. DNA of the CDR3: TGTGCCAGCAGCGCCGGGACATCAGGGGCCAACGTCCTGACTTTC.

The chain recombines TRBV7-2 with TRBJ2-4; D might be TRBD1 or TRBD2, each matching 6 bases. Trimming took off 2 bases at V and 4 bases at J, with 12 bases between the two ends. Per the germline V gene, CDR1 is SGHTA and CDR2 is FQGNSA. The CDR3 is 15 amino acids. CDR3 protein: CASSLTQGGKNIQYF. The CDR3 DNA sequence: TGTGCCAGCAGCTTAACACAGGGAGGAAAAAACATTCAGTACTTC.

Only a few counts were recorded for this clonotype. This chain joins TRBV7-2 and TRBJ1-2, with a tentative D call TRBD1 (5 bases). This CDR3 is built from 15 residues. Between the trimmed V and J ends, which lost 1 base and 2 bases, there was a span of 11 bases. CDR1 and CDR2 (germline): SGHTA, FQGNSA. The CDR3 bases are TGTGCCAGCAGCTTAGTCGGGACGGAGAACTATGGCTACACCTTC. It specifies CASSLVGTENYGYTF.

J is TRBJ1-2 and V is TRBV29-1; D is unclear. Trimming removed 5 bases from V and 6 bases from J, with 10 bases in between. From germline, CDR1 is SQVTM and CDR2 ANQGSEA. The CDR3 extends over 11 amino acids. The CDR3 sequence: CSVWYVNGYTF. The CDR3 DNA is TGCAGCGTTTGGTACGTCAATGGCTACACCTTC.